The sample holds one count of the clone carrying this T cell receptor beta chain. Its specificity is unknown. The germline V gene encodes CDR1 WNHNN and CDR2 SYGVQD (reference sequence). Trimming removed 2 bases at V and 7 bases at J, with 9 bases between. The CDR3 has 13 residues. The PCR had 60 Vbeta and 13 Jbeta primers. Here immunoSEQ multiplex PCR was the method, and the copy in TCRdb shows in-frame clones only, minus some. The sample holds some 110,000 clones; around three quarters are singletons and the top ten take roughly 13%. This sample is part of a study of cytomegalovirus exposure and HLA in healthy donors. Findings and limits, study-wide: It was assumed in the presence/absence analyses that sequencing depth was roughly uniform across donors. Altogether, around 160 TCR beta chains were recorded as cytomegalovirus-associated. A few chains tied to CMV proved CMV antigen-specific in vitro.

Sequencing was performed on PBMCs. The chain links TRBV10-1 to TRBJ1-5; D not certain. The source of this sequence is a woman aged 40 to 49 in good health and CMV-seropositive. DNA of the CDR3: TGCGCCAGCAGTGAGACAAGTTTCCAGCCCCAGCATTTT. Translated: CASSETSFQPQHF.